This T cell receptor beta chain was recovered during a study of shared clonotypes between healthy human individuals. Study-wide results and caveats: Only blood samples were collected, and tissue repertoires likely differ.

Deep level was the assay's run setting. For each subset, genomic DNA was distributed in equal portions over several immunoSEQ plates. Libraries were prepared by immunoSEQ multiplex PCR; TCRdb keeps only in-frame clonotypes and omits some of them. The table has 450,000 to 500,000 clones, over 75% seen once. Deletions cut 5 bases from V and 3 bases from J, with 14 bases between. CDR1 and CDR2 (germline): MNHEY, SVGAGI. The CDR3 extends over 14 amino acids. On this clone: Its antigen is as yet unknown.

The TCR comes from a woman aged 40 to 50 in good health. Some clones in this sample may be carry-over from other donors' samples. Sequenced sample: PBMCs. This chain links TRBV6-5 with TRBJ2-7; D possibly corresponds to TRBD1 (6 bases). This CDR3 reads CASSRTERYYEQYF. The CDR3 DNA reads TGTGCCAGCAGTCGGACAGAACGTTACTACGAGCAGTACTTC.